This T cell receptor (beta chain) emerged from a study of T cells in localized non-small cell lung cancer. The study's findings and limits: The study detected a median around 61 of the top 100 tumor clones in adjacent lung.

This table comes from immunoSEQ multiplex PCR, and its TCRdb copy is limited to in-frame clones, with some not included. Of about 79,000 clones in the sample, 80% to 90% were seen once. V lost 2 bases to trimming and J lost 4 bases, with 12 bases between them. Germline lookup yields CDR1 LNHDA and CDR2 SQIVND (reference sequence). The CDR3 is 15 residues long. On this clone itself: What it recognizes is unknown.

The sequence was collected from an older female donor with stage I lung adenocarcinoma. Specimen: peripheral blood, collected before any cancer treatment. This chain links TRBV19 with TRBJ1-5; unclear D gene. This CDR3 reads CASSITGPRNQPQHF. The CDR3 region has the DNA TGTGCCAGTAGTATAACCGGACCACGTAATCAGCCCCAGCATTTT.